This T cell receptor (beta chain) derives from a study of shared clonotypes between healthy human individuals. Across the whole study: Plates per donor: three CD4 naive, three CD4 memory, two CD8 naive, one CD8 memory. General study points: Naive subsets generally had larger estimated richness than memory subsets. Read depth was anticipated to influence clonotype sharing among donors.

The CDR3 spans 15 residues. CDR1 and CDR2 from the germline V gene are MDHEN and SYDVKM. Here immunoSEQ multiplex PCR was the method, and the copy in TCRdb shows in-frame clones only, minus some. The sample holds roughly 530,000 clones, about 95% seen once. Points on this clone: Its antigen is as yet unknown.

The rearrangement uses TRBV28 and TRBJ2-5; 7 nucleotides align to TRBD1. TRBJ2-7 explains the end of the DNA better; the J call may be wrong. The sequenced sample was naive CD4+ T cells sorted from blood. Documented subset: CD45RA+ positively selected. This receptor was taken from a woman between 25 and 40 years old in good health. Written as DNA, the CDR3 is TGTGCCAGCAGTTCCGGGACAGAAAATTACTACGAGCAGTACTTC. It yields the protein CASSSGTENYYEQYF.